What follows are 18 T cell receptor beta chains derived from one specimen sequenced in a study of tumor and adjacent non-tumor tissue in lung cancer. The template was RNA from unsorted bulk tissue. Distant lung tissue was collected more than 3 cm away from the tumor edge. TCRbeta libraries were built with three rounds of nested PCR, modified from ARM-PCR. TCRdb reanalysed the multiplex PCR reads using MiXCR and keeps one entry per CDR3 protein. The profile shows roughly 120,000 distinct CDR3 sequences, 60% to 80% of them singletons. The sequencing sample was made of distant non-tumor lung tissue. All receptors come from a man in his fifties or sixties with non-small cell lung cancer.

For this clonotype: One end of the junction does not line up with germline, which may come from a read error. This chain links TRBV6-1 with TRBJ2-1; maybe TRBD2 (6 bases). Germline CDR1 is MNHNS and CDR2 is SASEGT. CDR3 length: 13 residues. The CDR3: CASSVTAGNEQLF. Here the CDR3 DNA reads TGCGCCAGCAGTGTGACAGCGGGCAATGAGCAGCTCTTC.

Concerning this clonotype: The germline gene is not matched at one end of the junction; a read error may be the cause. The chain uses TRBV6-5 and TRBJ2-1; 7 bases agree with TRBD2. The CDR3 runs to 15 residues. Germline V gene lookup returns CDR1 MNHEY and CDR2 SVGAGI. DNA of the CDR3: TGTCCCAGCAGAAAAGCGGGAAACTGTTACAATGAGCAGTTCTTC. Its protein product is CPSRKAGNCYNEQFF.

This clonotype was found once. This chain uses TRBV6-2 or TRBV6-3 with TRBJ2-2; D not resolved. CDR1 and CDR2 from the germline V gene are MNHEY and SVGEGT. This CDR3 contains 12 residues. The germline V and J ends were trimmed by 8 bases and 4 bases, with 8 bases remaining between them. CDR3 amino acids: CASGRTTGELFF. CDR3 nucleotides: TGTGCCAGCGGTCGGACCACCGGGGAGCTGTTTTTT.

On this clonotype: The final CDR3 position lacks the conserved phenylalanine or tryptophan, pointing to a likely read error. The chain employs TRBV29-1 and TRBJ1-2; D unresolved. CDR1 is SQVTM, CDR2 ANQGSEA, per germline. CDR3 length equals 12 residues. The CDR3 DNA follows: TGCAGCGTTGACGGGCTTGTTAATGGATACACCTCC. It is translated as CSVDGLVNGYTS.

With regard to this clonotype: One end of the junction varies from germline; a read error may be responsible. The V gene is TRBV11-2, the J gene TRBJ2-7; 8 bases are a match to TRBD1. Germline lookup yields CDR1 SGHAT and CDR2 FQNNGV. This CDR3 is 18 amino acids long. CDR3 bases: TGTGCCAGCAGCTTAGCGGTGGCCTACTGGGACAGGTCCTATGAGCAGTGCTTC. Translation gives CASSLAVAYWDRSYEQCF.

The chain combines TRBV5-5 with TRBJ1-1, with 7 bases identical to TRBD1. CDR3 length equals 12 residues. V gave up 7 bases and J gave up 7 bases; unmatched junction bases: 7. CDR1 is SGHKS and CDR2 is YYEKEE in the germline V gene (reference sequence). CDR3 region: CASGTTGFEAFF. As DNA, the CDR3 is TGTGCCAGCGGCACGACAGGGTTTGAAGCTTTCTTT.

As to this clonotype: This could be a read error, since a much larger clone is one nucleotide away. This sequence joins TRBV5-6 and TRBJ1-2; 8 bases map to TRBD1. The CDR3 runs 15 residues. Germline CDR1 SGHDT, CDR2 YYEEEE. The CDR3 nucleotides are TGTGCCAGCAGCTTGGAGGCAGGGGGCGTCGGTGGCTACGCCTTC. Encoded protein: CASSLEAGGVGGYAF.

As regards this clonotype: With a much larger clone just one base away, this may be a read error. The rearrangement uses TRBV6-5 and TRBJ2-5; D possibly uses TRBD1 or TRBD2 (7 bases each). Germline values: CDR1 MNHEY, CDR2 SVGAGI. CDR3 length: 16 amino acids. The CDR3 sequence: CANSYSPGGEQETQYF. CDR3 in DNA: TGTGCCAACAGTTACTCACCAGGGGGGGAGCAAGAGACCCAGTACTTC.

The chain joins TRBV7-8 to TRBJ2-1; D is ambiguous. V was clipped by 1 base and J by 6 bases, with 10 bases between them. CDR3 length: 14 residues. CDR1 SGHVS and CDR2 FQNEAQ come from the germline V gene. DNA for the CDR3: TGTGCCAGCAGCTTAGTGACTGCCTGCAATGAGCAGTTCTTC. The encoded protein is CASSLVTACNEQFF.

For this clonotype: Since a much larger clone is just one base distant, this may be a read error. The V gene is TRBV5-6, the J gene TRBJ2-5; D call uncertain. Per the germline V gene, CDR1 is SGHDT and CDR2 is YYEEEE. The CDR3 totals 16 residues. The CDR3 nucleotides read TGTGCCAGCAGCTTGCATTTCAACAGCGTGGCCGAGACCCGGTACTTC. It translates to CASSLHFNSVAETRYF.

The J gene is TRBJ1-5, the V gene TRBV6-6; D unclear. CDR1 and CDR2 (germline): MNHNY, SVGAGI (reference sequence). The CDR3 has 13 amino acids. The V end lost 6 bases, the J end lost 7 bases, and 13 bases lay between the germline ends. CDR3 loop: CASRYKVQQPQHF. CDR3 DNA: TGTGCCAGCAGATACAAGGTGCAGCAGCCCCAGCATTTT.

At least ten counts were recorded for this clonotype. This rearrangement joins TRBV6-5 to TRBJ1-2; D may be TRBD1 (5 bases). V shed 5 bases and J shed 2 bases, with 12 bases lying between them. The CDR3 sequence is 14 residues long. Germline values: CDR1 MNHEY, CDR2 SVGAGI. Here the CDR3 reads CASSREGYNYGYTF. The CDR3 nucleotides read TGTGCCAGCAGTCGGGAGGGGTACAACTATGGCTACACCTTC.

In the case of this clonotype: Sequence at one end of the junction differs from germline and may be a read error. J is TRBJ1-2 and V is TRBV28, with unresolved D. CDR3 length: 15 amino acids. The germline gives CDR1 MDHEN, CDR2 SYDVKM. The CDR3 loop is CASSLRATFVEGYTF. The CDR3 bases are TGTGCCAGTAGTTTAAGGGCCACATTTGTCGAGGGCTACACCTTC.

Concerning this clonotype: A read error is likely, as this CDR3 ends without the conserved phenylalanine or tryptophan. The DNA is left out, because the CDR3 cannot be placed on it with certainty; the CDR3 is given as TCRdb lists it. The V gene is TRBV6-2 or TRBV6-3, the J gene TRBJ2-5; the table gives TRBD1 as D, unverified against the DNA. Germline V CDR1 and CDR2: MNHEY, SVGEGT. The CDR3 has 15 amino acids, counting both end residues. The CDR3 loop reads CASSSLAGTGLSHLI.

For this clonotype: A much larger clone lies one base from this, so it may be a read error. The genes are TRBV6-2 or TRBV6-3 and TRBJ1-5; D remains ambiguous. The length of the CDR3 is 13 residues. V lost 0 bases and J lost 11, with 11 bases in between. Germline V gene data show CDR1 as MNHEY and CDR2 as SVGEGT. The DNA for the CDR3 is TGTGCCAGCAGTTACTCAGAGGAACACTCCCAGCATTTT. Its protein is CASSYSEEHSQHF.

This clonotype was observed a single time. One end of the junction does not line up with germline, which may come from a read error. V gene TRBV4-2 combines with J gene TRBJ2-5; tentative D call: TRBD1 (5 bases). The CDR3 sequence is 14 residues long. Per germline, CDR1 LGHNA and CDR2 YNFKEQ. The CDR3 here is CASNQDASGETQYF. The CDR3 nucleotides read TGTGCCAGCAACCAAGATGCCTCAGGGGAGACCCAGTACTTC.

A remark on this clonotype: One end of the junction varies from germline; a read error may be responsible. The chain joins TRBV12-5 to TRBJ2-3; no definite D call. The CDR3 is 19 residues long. The V gene's germline CDR1 is LGHNT and CDR2 FRNRAP. The chain's CDR3 is CGSGSVDRVRIQVTDTQYF. The CDR3, as DNA: TGTGGTAGTGGTTCGGTAGATCGCGTGCGAATACAAGTCACAGATACGCAGTATTTT.

Turning to this clonotype: The conserved closing phenylalanine or tryptophan is absent in this CDR3, likely reflecting a read error. The rearrangement uses TRBV30 and TRBJ1-2; no reliable D call. Germline CDR1 is GTSNPN and CDR2 is SVGIG (reference sequence). The CDR3 consists of 13 residues. The CDR3 nucleotides read TGTGCCGCCGACCAAGCCTCTAACTATGGTTACACCTTA. It codes for CAADQASNYGYTL.